What follows are 5 T cell receptor beta chains derived from one specimen sequenced in a study of blood T cell repertoires in COVID-19. Assay used: immunoSEQ multiplex PCR; TCRdb lists only in-frame clones, some missing. The data show 95,000 to 100,000 clones, about 91% seen once. The sequencing sample was made of peripheral blood. The source of these receptors is a man aged 50 or older with acute or convalescent COVID-19.

This sequence joins TRBV7-8 and TRBJ2-2; TRBD1 matches at 7 bases. V lost 3 bases, J lost 1 base, and 2 bases stayed unmatched. This CDR3 region has 15 residues. Germline loops: CDR1 SGHVS, CDR2 FQNEAQ. Here the CDR3 reads CASSFRDRNTGELFF. The CDR3 bases are TGTGCCAGCAGCTTCCGGGACAGGAACACCGGGGAGCTGTTTTTT.

The CDR3 nucleotides read TGCGCCAGCAGCCAAGATCCGGACATAACATACTCACCCCTCCACTTT. This codes for CASSQDPDITYSPLHF. The chain is built from TRBV4-1 and TRBJ1-6; maybe TRBD1 (5 bases). The ends were cut back, 0 bases at V and 10 bases at J, with 16 bases in the middle. The CDR3 sequence is 16 residues long. Germline V gene sequence: CDR1 MGHRA, CDR2 YSYEKL.

V gene TRBV7-2 combines with J gene TRBJ2-1; perhaps TRBD1 as D (6 bases). This CDR3 has 16 amino acids. Per the germline V gene, CDR1 is SGHTA and CDR2 is FQGNSA. V lost 6 bases and J lost 3, with 18 bases in between. The CDR3 nucleotides read TGTGCCAGCAGTCAAGACAGGTCTTCCCTCTACAATGAGCAGTTCTTC. Protein: CASSQDRSSLYNEQFF.

V and J are TRBV7-2 and TRBJ2-7, with 9 positions matching TRBD2. V lost 4 bases to trimming and J lost 2 bases; unmatched junction nucleotides: 6. Germline CDR1 SGHTA, CDR2 FQGNSA. The CDR3 spans 15 residues. CDR3 protein: CASSSHGGGAYEQYF. CDR3 in DNA: TGTGCCAGCAGCTCCCATGGCGGGGGGGCCTACGAGCAGTACTTC.

This chain connects TRBV2 to TRBJ2-1, with 8 nucleotides matching TRBD2. This CDR3 is 15 amino acids long. In germline, CDR1 is SNHLY, CDR2 FYNNEI. V lost 8 bases, J lost 8 bases, and 14 bases stayed unmatched. The chain's CDR3 is CASCRGGQRRDEQFF. For the CDR3, the DNA is TGTGCCAGCTGTCGGGGGGGCCAAAGGCGGGATGAGCAGTTCTTC.